The 21 T cell receptor beta chains reported below all come from one sample, sequenced in a study of blood T cell repertoires in COVID-19. Method: immunoSEQ multiplex PCR; TCRdb's copy keeps in-frame clones and lacks some. Here the sample spans 400,000 or so clones, roughly nine tenths being singletons. Sequenced: PBMCs or T cells enriched from blood (not recorded which). Source of these receptors: a man between 25 and 39 years old who had recovered from COVID-19.

J is TRBJ1-1 and V is TRBV29-1; possibly TRBD1 for D (5 bases). V was shortened by 4 bases and J by 4 bases, with 19 bases between the two germline ends. Germline CDR1 and CDR2: SQVTM and ANQGSEA. The CDR3 contains 15 residues. CDR3 DNA sequence: TGCAGCGTTGGGGGCCATCCTGATAGGGGCACTGAAGCTTTCTTT. The encoded protein is CSVGGHPDRGTEAFF. Combining the CDR3 with reference TRBV29-1 and TRBJ1-1 gives the whole variable domain SAVISQKPSRDICQRGTSLTIQCQVDSQVTMMFWYRQQPGQSLTLIATANQGSEATYESGFVIDKFPISRPNLTFSTLTVSNMSPEDSSIYLCSVGGHPDRGTEAFFGQGTRLTVV.

The gene calls are TRBV7-9 and TRBJ1-3; D not certain. The CDR3 totals 16 residues. With 2 bases removed from V and 0 bases from J, the gap between germline ends came to 11 bases. Germline-derived CDR1 and CDR2 are SEHNR and FQNEAQ (reference sequence). CDR3 DNA: TGTGCCAGCAGCTTAATTTGGGCAGACTCTGGAAACACCATATATTTT. Amino acid sequence: CASSLIWADSGNTIYF. Full variable domain (outside the CDR3, taken from reference TRBV7-9 and TRBJ1-3): DTGVSQNPRHKITKRGQNVTFRCDPISEHNRLYWYRQTLGQGPEFLTYFQNEAQLEKSRLLSDRFSAERPKGSFSTLEIQRTEQGDSAMYLCASSLIWADSGNTIYFGEGSWLTVV.

This clone was recorded only once. The chain joins TRBV19 to TRBJ1-1, with D hard to call. Trimming took off 1 base at V and 1 base at J, with 7 bases between the two ends. Germline CDR1 and CDR2: LNHDA and SQIVND (reference sequence). This CDR3 region has 14 residues. Written as DNA, the CDR3 is TGTGCCAGTAGTATAGTCGCGGCGAACACTGAAGCTTTCTTT. Protein: CASSIVAANTEAFF.

The J gene is TRBJ1-1, the V gene TRBV6-5; a weak D match, TRBD1 (5 bases). Deletions cut 4 bases from V and 5 bases from J, with 14 bases between. Germline loops: CDR1 MNHEY, CDR2 SVGAGI. The CDR3 is 14 residues long. The CDR3 is CASSSPGVRTEAFF. Written as DNA, the CDR3 is TGTGCCAGCAGTTCCCCGGGGGTCAGGACTGAAGCTTTCTTT.

The chain combines TRBV19 with TRBJ1-2; D is unclear. Germline values: CDR1 LNHDA, CDR2 SQIVND (reference sequence). V gave up 7 bases and J gave up 6 bases, with 21 bases separating them. The CDR3 runs 15 residues. In DNA form, the CDR3 reads TGTGCCAGTAACCTCACCCCGGGGATCGGCGATGGCTACACCTTC. Its protein product is CASNLTPGIGDGYTF.

The gene calls are TRBV4-2 and TRBJ2-5, with a tentative D call TRBD1 (5 bases). With 0 bases removed from V and 1 base from J, the gap between germline ends came to 15 bases. The CDR3 totals 17 residues. Germline V gene data show CDR1 as LGHNA and CDR2 as YNFKEQ. In DNA form, the CDR3 reads TGTGCCAGCAGCCAAGATCGAACAGGCCGCACCCAAGAGACCCAGTACTTC. Translating it yields CASSQDRTGRTQETQYF.

The chain couples TRBV24-1 to TRBJ2-1; no definite D call. CDR1 is KGHDR and CDR2 is SFDVKD in the germline V gene. Deletions cut 5 bases from V and 2 bases from J, with 12 bases between. The CDR3 length is 15 residues. CDR3 in amino acids: CATSGSRQAYNEQFF. The CDR3 nucleotides are TGTGCCACCAGTGGCTCCCGTCAGGCCTACAATGAGCAGTTCTTC.

V usage is TRBV19 and J usage is TRBJ1-5, with 7 bases fitting TRBD1. Per germline, CDR1 LNHDA and CDR2 SQIVND (reference sequence). The CDR3 runs 15 residues. J gave up 2 bases and V 7 bases, and 8 bases lay outside the gene matches. In DNA form, the CDR3 reads TGTGCCAGTACACAAACCGACAGGGGCAATCAGCCCCAGCATTTT. Translation gives CASTQTDRGNQPQHF.

The chain uses TRBV7-2 and TRBJ2-1, with a weak D call TRBD2 (6 bases). The CDR3 length is 16 residues. Germline V CDR1 and CDR2: SGHTA, FQGNSA. Trimming took off 4 bases at V and 2 bases at J, with 15 bases between the two ends. The CDR3 region is CASSSLARPPYNEQFF. As DNA, the CDR3 is TGTGCCAGCAGCTCGCTAGCGAGACCCCCCTACAATGAGCAGTTCTTC.

The chain couples TRBV21-1 to TRBJ1-3; the D segment call TRBD1 is taken from the table without a DNA check. TRBV21-1 is labeled a pseudogene. This CDR3 has 14 residues. The CDR3 bases are TGTGCCATCCCCCCTGGCCCCAGAGGAAACACCATATATTTT. As protein: CAIPPGPRGNTIYF.

This clone was seen only a few times. The gene calls are TRBV5-1 and TRBJ2-2; D gene unclear. The CDR3 loop spans 16 amino acids. Trimming took 0 bases from V and 0 from J, leaving 9 bases between them. Per the germline V gene, CDR1 is SGHRS and CDR2 is YFSETQ. The CDR3 coding sequence is TGCGCCAGCAGCTTGGCTGGCCTCGCGAACACCGGGGAGCTGTTTTTT. Protein sequence: CASSLAGLANTGELFF. The complete variable domain, with remaining parts taken from reference TRBV5-1 and TRBJ2-2, reads KAGVTQTPRYLIKTRGQQVTLSCSPISGHRSVSWYQQTPGQGLQFLFEYFSETQRNKGNFPGRFSGRQFSNSRSEMNVSTLELGDSALYLCASSLAGLANTGELFFGEGSRLTVL.

The chain recombines TRBV6-5 with TRBJ2-1, with a weak D call TRBD2 (6 bases). V was pared by 0 bases and J by 7 bases, with 16 bases between. Germline CDR1 MNHEY, CDR2 SVGAGI. The CDR3 covers 16 residues. CDR3 loop: CASSYSSVLAINEQFF. CDR3 in DNA: TGTGCCAGCAGTTACTCTAGTGTACTAGCAATAAATGAGCAGTTCTTC.

This sequence joins TRBV18 and TRBJ2-1; TRBD2 matches at 13 bases. The length of the CDR3 is 17 residues. V lost 9 bases and J lost 2; bases outside the gene matches: 10. The germline V gene has CDR1 KGHSH and CDR2 LQKENI. The CDR3 DNA sequence: TGTGCCAGGGGGTGTGCCGGGACTAGCGGGACCTACAATGAGCAGTTCTTC. This codes for CARGCAGTSGTYNEQFF.

The chain is built from TRBV29-1 and TRBJ2-1, with 14 bases identical to TRBD2. The trim removed 8 bases at V and 0 bases at J, leaving 9 bases unmatched. There are 17 residues in the CDR3. The germline V gene has CDR1 SQVTM and CDR2 ANQGSEA. CDR3 sequence reads: CSLRLAGGRSSYNEQFF. The CDR3 DNA follows: TGCAGCCTCCGACTAGCGGGAGGGCGAAGCTCCTACAATGAGCAGTTCTTC.

The chain joins TRBV28 to TRBJ1-5, with D uncertain. CDR1 is MDHEN and CDR2 is SYDVKM in the germline V gene. The CDR3 spans 13 residues. Trimming took off 5 bases at V and 0 bases at J, with 5 bases between the two ends. CDR3 nucleotides: TGTGCCAGCAGTCGCTATAGCAATCAGCCCCAGCATTTT. Translated: CASSRYSNQPQHF.

The chain recombines TRBV3-1 (or the pseudogene TRBV3-2) with TRBJ2-7; possible D gene TRBD2, 7 bases. In germline, CDR1 is LGHDT, CDR2 YNNKEL (reference sequence). CDR3 length equals 14 residues. Trimming pared 2 bases from V and 4 bases from J, leaving 12 bases between. The chain's CDR3 is CASSQRGGGYEQYF. The CDR3 DNA reads as TGTGCCAGCAGCCAAAGGGGAGGGGGTTACGAGCAGTACTTC.

In DNA, the CDR3 is TGTGCCATCACCAGACAGGGAGACAACACTGAAGCTTTCTTT. It encodes CAITRQGDNTEAFF. The rearrangement uses TRBV10-3 and TRBJ1-1; 7 bases are a match to TRBD1. The germline CDR1 and CDR2 sequences are ENHRY and SYGVKD. The CDR3 is 14 residues long. The J segment lost 2 bases and the V segment lost 7 bases, leaving 7 bases of the junction unmatched.

The chain has TRBV3-1 (or the pseudogene TRBV3-2) and TRBJ2-1, with 9 bases that match TRBD2. V dropped 1 base and J dropped 0; count of bases not matched to a gene: 10. CDR3 length equals 19 residues. Germline CDR1 is LGHDT and CDR2 is YNNKEL (reference sequence). Here the CDR3 reads CASSQVWGGRASSYNEQFF. For the CDR3, the DNA is TGTGCCAGCAGCCAAGTCTGGGGCGGGAGGGCTAGCTCCTACAATGAGCAGTTCTTC.

The chain recombines TRBV7-9 with TRBJ1-4, with D tentatively TRBD1 (5 bases). The CDR3 runs 17 residues. Per germline, CDR1 SEHNR and CDR2 FQNEAQ (reference sequence). V was shortened by 5 bases and J by 0 bases, with 16 bases between the two germline ends. This chain's CDR3 is CASSRPTGIATNEKLFF. The CDR3 DNA reads TGTGCCAGCAGCCGGCCCACAGGAATTGCAACTAATGAAAAACTGTTTTTT.

Concerning this clone itself: At one end the junction does not follow the germline gene, possibly because of a read error. The rearrangement joins TRBV5-3 to TRBJ2-2, with 8 bases identical to TRBD1. TRBV5-3 is reported as an ORF; its role is uncertain. The length of the CDR3 is 14 residues. The CDR3 sequence: CVRKGRGHPGELFF. In nucleotides, the CDR3 is TGTGTCAGAAAGGGCAGGGGGCACCCCGGGGAGCTGTTTTTT.

CDR3 DNA: TGTGCCAGCAGCACTAGGGGGTTTCAGCCCCAGCATTTT. Residues: CASSTRGFQPQHF. This chain connects TRBV7-8 to TRBJ1-5; a possible D gene is TRBD1 (6 bases). V lost 5 bases, J lost 6 bases, and 11 bases lay in between. The CDR3 is 13 residues long. CDR1 and CDR2 (germline): SGHVS, FQNEAQ.